The source of this T cell receptor beta chain is a study of T cells in Graves' hyperthyroidism and ophthalmopathy. Points from the study as a whole: Blood also contained most expanded thyroid clonotypes above 0.001. Classification by a 13 V-J model distinguished ophthalmopathy from stable hyperthyroidism.

In the case of this clonotype: Its antigen is not known.

Germline lookup yields CDR1 SNHLY and CDR2 FYNNEI. V gave up 8 bases and J gave up 4 bases; unmatched junction bases: 11. The CDR3 runs 15 residues. Amplified regions were TCR beta CDR3 sequences from RNA transcripts. RT-PCR in the first round (using the HTBI primer set) targeted the TCR CDR3. In TCRdb, the multiplex PCR reads were re-called with MiXCR into one record per CDR3 protein. Among hundreds of thousands of distinct CDR3 sequences listed, roughly a third were seen once. Newly diagnosed hyperthyroidism patients aged 18 to 65 years had disease lasting under 2 months. Isolation of PBMCs was performed on around 10 ml fresh peripheral blood.

The source of this sequence is a woman in her 40s with Graves' hyperthyroidism. The specimen was blood. This chain links TRBV2 with TRBJ1-2, with 9 bases lining up with TRBD1. The DNA of the CDR3 is TGTGCCAGCCGGGACAGGGCGCTGGGTAGCTATGGCTACACCTTC. It specifies CASRDRALGSYGYTF.